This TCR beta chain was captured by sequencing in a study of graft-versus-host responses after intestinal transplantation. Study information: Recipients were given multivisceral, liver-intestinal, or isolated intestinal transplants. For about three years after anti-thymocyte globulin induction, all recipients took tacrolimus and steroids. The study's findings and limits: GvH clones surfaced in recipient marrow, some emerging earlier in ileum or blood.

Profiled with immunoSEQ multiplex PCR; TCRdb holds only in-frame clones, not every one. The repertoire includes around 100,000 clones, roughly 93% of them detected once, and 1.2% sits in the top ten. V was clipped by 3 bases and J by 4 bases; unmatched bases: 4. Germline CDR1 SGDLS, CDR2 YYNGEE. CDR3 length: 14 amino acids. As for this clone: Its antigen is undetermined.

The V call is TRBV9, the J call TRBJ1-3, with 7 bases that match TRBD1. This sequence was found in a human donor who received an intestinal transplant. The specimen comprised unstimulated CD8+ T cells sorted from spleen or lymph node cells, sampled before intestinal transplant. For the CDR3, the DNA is TGTGCCAGCAGCGCGACAGGGAGCGGAAACACCATATATTTT. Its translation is CASSATGSGNTIYF. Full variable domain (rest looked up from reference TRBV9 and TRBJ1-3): DSGVTQTPKHLITATGQRVTLRCSPRSGDLSVYWYQQSLDQGLQFLIQYYNGEERAKGNILERFSAQQFPDLHSELNLSSLELGDSALYFCASSATGSGNTIYFGEGSWLTVV.